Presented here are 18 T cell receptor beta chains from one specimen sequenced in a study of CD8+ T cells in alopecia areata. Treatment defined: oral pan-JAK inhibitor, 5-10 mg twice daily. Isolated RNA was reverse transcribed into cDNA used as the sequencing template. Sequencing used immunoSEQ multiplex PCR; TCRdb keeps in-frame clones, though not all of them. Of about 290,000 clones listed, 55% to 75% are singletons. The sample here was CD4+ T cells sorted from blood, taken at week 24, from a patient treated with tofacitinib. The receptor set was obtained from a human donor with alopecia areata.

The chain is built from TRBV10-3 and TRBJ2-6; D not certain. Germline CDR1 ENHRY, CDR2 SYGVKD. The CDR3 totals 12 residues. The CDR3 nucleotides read TGTGCAGGGTTGACTGGGGCCAACGTCCTGACTTTC. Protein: CAGLTGANVLTF.

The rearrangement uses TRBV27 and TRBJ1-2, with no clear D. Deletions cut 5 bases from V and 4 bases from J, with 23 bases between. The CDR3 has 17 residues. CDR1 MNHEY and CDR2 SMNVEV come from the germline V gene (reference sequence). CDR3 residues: CASSSSASWPLGYGYTF. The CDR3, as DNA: TGTGCCAGCAGTAGCTCGGCCAGTTGGCCTCTTGGCTATGGCTACACCTTC.

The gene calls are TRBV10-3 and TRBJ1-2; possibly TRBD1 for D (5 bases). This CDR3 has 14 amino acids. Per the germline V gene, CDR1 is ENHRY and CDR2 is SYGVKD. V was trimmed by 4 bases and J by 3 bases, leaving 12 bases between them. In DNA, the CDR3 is TGTGCCATCAGTGCGGGGACCCAGCACTATGGCTACACCTTC. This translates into CAISAGTQHYGYTF.

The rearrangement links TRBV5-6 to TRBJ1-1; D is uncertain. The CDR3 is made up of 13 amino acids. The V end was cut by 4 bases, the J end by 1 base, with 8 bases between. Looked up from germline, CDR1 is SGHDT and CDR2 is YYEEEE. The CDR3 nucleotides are TGTGCCAGCAGCGCATCACAGAACACTGAAGCTTTCTTT. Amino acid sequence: CASSASQNTEAFF.

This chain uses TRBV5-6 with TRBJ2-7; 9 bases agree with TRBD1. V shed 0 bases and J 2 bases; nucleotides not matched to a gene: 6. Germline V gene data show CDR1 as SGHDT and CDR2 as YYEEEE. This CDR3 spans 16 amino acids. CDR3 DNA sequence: TGTGCCAGCAGCTTGGATTTCTGGACAGGGGCCTACGAGCAGTACTTC. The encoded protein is CASSLDFWTGAYEQYF.

The CDR3 spells CAWSPTSWYNTEAFF. CDR3 DNA: TGTGCCTGGAGTCCGACCTCTTGGTACAACACTGAAGCTTTCTTT. The rearrangement joins TRBV30 to TRBJ1-1, with D hard to call. V shed 2 bases and J shed 2 bases, with 15 bases lying between them. The CDR3 is made up of 15 amino acids. Germline CDR1 reads GTSNPN; CDR2 reads SVGIG (reference sequence).

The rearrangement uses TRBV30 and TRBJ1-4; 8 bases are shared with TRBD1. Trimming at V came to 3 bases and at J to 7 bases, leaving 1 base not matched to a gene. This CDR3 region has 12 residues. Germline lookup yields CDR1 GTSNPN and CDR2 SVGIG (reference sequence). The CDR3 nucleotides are TGTGCCTGGAGCCAGGGGGCTGAAAAACTGTTTTTT. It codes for CAWSQGAEKLFF.

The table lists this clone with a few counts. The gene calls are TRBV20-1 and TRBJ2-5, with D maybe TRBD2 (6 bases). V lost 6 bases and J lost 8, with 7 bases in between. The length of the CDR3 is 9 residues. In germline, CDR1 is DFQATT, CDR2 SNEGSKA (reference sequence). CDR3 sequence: CSAGTTQYF. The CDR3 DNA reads TGCAGTGCCGGGACTACCCAGTACTTC.

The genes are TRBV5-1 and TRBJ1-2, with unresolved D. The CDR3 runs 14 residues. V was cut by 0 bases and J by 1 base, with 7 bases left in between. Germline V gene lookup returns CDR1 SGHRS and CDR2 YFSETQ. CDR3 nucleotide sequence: TGCGCCAGCAGCTTGGTTCGCGGTAACTATGGCTACACCTTC. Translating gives CASSLVRGNYGYTF.

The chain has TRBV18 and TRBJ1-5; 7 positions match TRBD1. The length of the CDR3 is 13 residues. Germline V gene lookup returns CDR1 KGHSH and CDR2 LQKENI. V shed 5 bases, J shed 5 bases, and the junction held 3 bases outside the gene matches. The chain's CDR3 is CASSGDSDQPQHF. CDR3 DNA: TGTGCCAGCTCAGGGGACAGCGATCAGCCCCAGCATTTT.

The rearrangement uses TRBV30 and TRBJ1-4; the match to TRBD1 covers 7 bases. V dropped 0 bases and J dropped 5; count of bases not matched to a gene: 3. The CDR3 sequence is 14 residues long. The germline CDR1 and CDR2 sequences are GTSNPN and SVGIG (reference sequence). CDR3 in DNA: TGTGCCTGGAGTGTAGGACAGGACAATGAAAAACTGTTTTTT. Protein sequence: CAWSVGQDNEKLFF.

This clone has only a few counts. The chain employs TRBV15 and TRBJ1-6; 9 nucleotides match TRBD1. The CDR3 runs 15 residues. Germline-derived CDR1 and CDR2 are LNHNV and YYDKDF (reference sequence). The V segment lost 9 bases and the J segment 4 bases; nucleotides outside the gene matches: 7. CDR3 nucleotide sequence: TGTGCCACGACACGGGACAGGGCGTATAATTCACCCCTCCACTTT. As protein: CATTRDRAYNSPLHF.

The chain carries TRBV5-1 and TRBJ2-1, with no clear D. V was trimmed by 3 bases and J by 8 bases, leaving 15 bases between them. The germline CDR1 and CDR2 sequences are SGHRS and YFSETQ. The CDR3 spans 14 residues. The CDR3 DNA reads TGCGCCAGCAGCTGGACCCCGGGCCCCCATGAGCAGTTCTTC. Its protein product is CASSWTPGPHEQFF. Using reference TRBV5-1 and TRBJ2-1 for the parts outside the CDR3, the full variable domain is KAGVTQTPRYLIKTRGQQVTLSCSPISGHRSVSWYQQTPGQGLQFLFEYFSETQRNKGNFPGRFSGRQFSNSRSEMNVSTLELGDSALYLCASSWTPGPHEQFFGPGTRLTVL.

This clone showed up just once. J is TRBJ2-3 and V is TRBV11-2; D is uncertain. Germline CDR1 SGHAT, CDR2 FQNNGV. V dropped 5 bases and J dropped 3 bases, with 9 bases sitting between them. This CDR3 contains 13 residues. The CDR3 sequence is CASSPAPTDTQYF. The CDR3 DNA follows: TGTGCCAGCAGCCCCGCCCCAACAGATACGCAGTATTTT.

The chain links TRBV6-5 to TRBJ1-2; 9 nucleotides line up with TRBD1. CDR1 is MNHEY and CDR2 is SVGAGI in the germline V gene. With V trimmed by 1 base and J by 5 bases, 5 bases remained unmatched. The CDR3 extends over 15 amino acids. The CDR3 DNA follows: TGTGCCAGCAGTTACTTGGCGACAGGGGGATATGGCTACACCTTC. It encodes CASSYLATGGYGYTF.

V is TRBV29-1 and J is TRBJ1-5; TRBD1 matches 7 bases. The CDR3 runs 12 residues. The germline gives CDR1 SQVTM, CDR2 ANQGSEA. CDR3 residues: CRRQGEDQPQHF. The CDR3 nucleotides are TGCAGAAGACAGGGCGAGGATCAGCCCCAGCATTTT.

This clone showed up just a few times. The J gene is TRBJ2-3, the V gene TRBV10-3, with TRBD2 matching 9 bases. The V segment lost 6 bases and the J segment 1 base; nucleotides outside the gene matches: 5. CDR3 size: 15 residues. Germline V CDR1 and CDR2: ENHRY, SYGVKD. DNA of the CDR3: TGTGCCATCAGGACGCAGCGGGGGGGCACAGATACGCAGTATTTT. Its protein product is CAIRTQRGGTDTQYF.

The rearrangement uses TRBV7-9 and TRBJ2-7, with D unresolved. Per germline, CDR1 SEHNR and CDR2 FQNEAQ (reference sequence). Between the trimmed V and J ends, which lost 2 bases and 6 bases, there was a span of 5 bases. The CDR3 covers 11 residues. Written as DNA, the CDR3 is TGTGCCAGCAGCTTACGGAGCGAGCAGTACTTC. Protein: CASSLRSEQYF.